The T cell receptor beta chain described here comes from a study of T cells in tuberculosis. About the study: Samples predate treatment or fall within its first 7 days.

Time point denoted: new active TB diagnosis, blood taken before or within 7 days of starting treatment. Germline CDR1 MNHNY, CDR2 SVGAGI (reference sequence). Trimming removed 7 bases from V and 4 bases from J; junction bases left unmatched: 4. The CDR3 spans 13 residues. Some clones are missing from TCRdb's copy, which holds only in-frame ones; the method was immunoSEQ multiplex PCR. The sample records about 34,000 clones, 90% to 95% being singletons. Here the sequenced sample was PBMCs, taken at tuberculosis diagnosis. V usage is TRBV6-6 and J usage is TRBJ2-7; TRBD2 matches at 10 bases. This receptor was taken from an adult with tuberculosis. The CDR3 reads CASKTSGVYEQYF. The DNA of the CDR3 is TGTGCCAGCAAAACTAGCGGGGTGTACGAGCAGTACTTC.